One sample yielded the 3 T cell receptor beta chains listed below, sequenced in a study of T cells expressing NK-cell markers. TCRdb reanalyzed the 5' RACE reads and collapses them to one entry per CDR3 protein, without DNA. Listed are 500,000 to 700,000 distinct CDR3 sequences; roughly 3.6% falls within the top ten. The sample comprised blood T cells: a sorted CD56 or NKG2C T cell subset, CD4+ or CD8+ T cells, or bulk PBMC T cells (not recorded which). The receptor set was obtained from a man in his late teens or twenties in good health.

The chain uses TRBV24-1 and TRBJ2-6. The CDR3 spans 13 residues. The germline gives CDR1 KGHDR, CDR2 SFDVKD. CDR3 sequence reads: CATSDPGANVLTF.

V and J are TRBV5-1 and TRBJ2-1; checking the TCRdb D call of TRBD2 is not possible without DNA. This CDR3 region has 14 residues. Germline CDR1 reads SGHRS; CDR2 reads YFSETQ. CDR3 protein: CASRKAGGPNEQFF. Variable domain in full (rest from reference TRBV5-1 and TRBJ2-1): KAGVTQTPRYLIKTRGQQVTLSCSPISGHRSVSWYQQTPGQGLQFLFEYFSETQRNKGNFPGRFSGRQFSNSRSEMNVSTLELGDSALYLCASRKAGGPNEQFFGPGTRLTVL.

V gene TRBV12-3 or TRBV12-4 combines with J gene TRBJ2-1. This CDR3 contains 12 residues. The CDR3: CASSFDLGEQFF.